The 9 T cell receptor beta chains below come from one sample, sequenced in a study of blood T cell repertoires in COVID-19. Profiled with immunoSEQ multiplex PCR; TCRdb holds only in-frame clones, not every one. Of roughly 380,000 clones listed, approximately 89% are singletons. Sequenced input: PBMCs or T cells enriched from blood (not recorded which). The receptors come from a man aged 25 to 40 who had recovered from COVID-19.

This clone was recorded once. V and J are TRBV9 and TRBJ2-2; TRBD1 matches at 7 bases. Germline V gene lookup returns CDR1 SGDLS and CDR2 YYNGEE. After removal of 3 bases from V and 8 bases from J, the junction contained 7 bases not matched to a gene. The CDR3 spans 14 residues. CDR3 in amino acids: CASSAHDRAGELFF. The CDR3 DNA follows: TGTGCCAGCAGCGCACATGACAGGGCGGGGGAGCTGTTTTTT.

This clone was counted a single time. The genes are TRBV19 and TRBJ1-2, with TRBD1 identical over 11 bases. CDR3 length equals 16 residues. CDR1 and CDR2 (germline): LNHDA, SQIVND (reference sequence). J lost 8 bases, V lost 9 bases, and 17 bases had no gene match. The CDR3 DNA reads as TGTGCCAGCCGAGTTTCCGGGACAGGGGGAGGTGGCGGCTACACCTTC. Protein: CASRVSGTGGGGGYTF.

The chain has TRBV6-2 or TRBV6-3 and TRBJ1-5, with 10 positions matching TRBD1. Germline V gene sequence: CDR1 MNHEY, CDR2 SVGEGT. The CDR3 covers 15 residues. The V and J ends lost 2 bases and 6 bases, in that order; junction bases with no gene match: 4. In DNA, the CDR3 is TGTGCCAGCAGTTACCCGGACAGGGGGATTCAGCCCCAGCATTTT. Amino acids: CASSYPDRGIQPQHF.

V usage is TRBV7-9 and J usage is TRBJ1-1; 8 nucleotides align to TRBD1. Trimming removed 4 bases from V and 11 bases from J; junction bases left unmatched: 12. The CDR3 has 14 residues. The germline V gene has CDR1 SEHNR and CDR2 FQNEAQ (reference sequence). The CDR3 region is CASSSDKETGVAFF. DNA of the CDR3: TGTGCCAGCAGCTCAGACAAGGAGACAGGGGTTGCTTTCTTT.

This chain uses TRBV6-2 or TRBV6-3 with TRBJ1-1; D not resolved. CDR1 MNHEY and CDR2 SVGEGT come from the germline V gene. V shed 0 bases and J shed 11 bases, with 10 bases lying between them. This CDR3 comprises 12 residues. The CDR3 region has the DNA TGTGCCAGCAGTTACTCGAGGGCGATTGCTTTCTTT. Amino acid sequence: CASSYSRAIAFF.

As regards this clone: The sample has other DNA sequences that encode this CDR3 too. The rearrangement joins TRBV19 to TRBJ2-7; the D gene is possibly TRBD1 (5 bases). V lost 4 bases, J lost 4 bases, and 5 bases lay in between. The germline V gene has CDR1 LNHDA and CDR2 SQIVND (reference sequence). CDR3 length: 11 amino acids. The CDR3 loop reads CASSTGYEQYF. CDR3 sequence (DNA): TGTGCCAGTAGTACAGGGTACGAGCAGTACTTC.

The rearrangement uses TRBV24-1 and TRBJ2-1, with TRBD1 matching 9 bases. The V gene end was trimmed by 5 bases and the J gene end by 4 bases; junction bases not matched to a gene: 5. The CDR3 sequence is 15 residues long. From germline, CDR1 is KGHDR and CDR2 SFDVKD. CDR3 residues: CATSAGQGGYNEQFF. In DNA form, the CDR3 reads TGTGCCACCAGTGCGGGACAGGGAGGGTACAATGAGCAGTTCTTC.

This chain connects TRBV19 to TRBJ1-4, with 8 nucleotides matching TRBD1. The CDR3 is 15 amino acids. CDR1 and CDR2 (germline): LNHDA, SQIVND (reference sequence). The junction had 5 bases not matched to a gene; V was cut back by 5 bases and J by 3 bases. CDR3 DNA sequence: TGTGCCAGTAGTGACCTGGGACAGGCTAATGAAAAACTGTTTTTT. Its protein product is CASSDLGQANEKLFF.

This clone was detected only once. V is TRBV2 and J is TRBJ2-5, with 10 bases aligning to TRBD2. Germline V gives CDR1 SNHLY, CDR2 FYNNEI. J gave up 1 base and V 1 base, and 3 bases lay outside the gene matches. This CDR3 spans 16 amino acids. The CDR3 loop is CASSEGVAGGQETQYF. The CDR3 DNA sequence: TGTGCCAGCAGTGAAGGTGTAGCGGGGGGCCAAGAGACCCAGTACTTC.